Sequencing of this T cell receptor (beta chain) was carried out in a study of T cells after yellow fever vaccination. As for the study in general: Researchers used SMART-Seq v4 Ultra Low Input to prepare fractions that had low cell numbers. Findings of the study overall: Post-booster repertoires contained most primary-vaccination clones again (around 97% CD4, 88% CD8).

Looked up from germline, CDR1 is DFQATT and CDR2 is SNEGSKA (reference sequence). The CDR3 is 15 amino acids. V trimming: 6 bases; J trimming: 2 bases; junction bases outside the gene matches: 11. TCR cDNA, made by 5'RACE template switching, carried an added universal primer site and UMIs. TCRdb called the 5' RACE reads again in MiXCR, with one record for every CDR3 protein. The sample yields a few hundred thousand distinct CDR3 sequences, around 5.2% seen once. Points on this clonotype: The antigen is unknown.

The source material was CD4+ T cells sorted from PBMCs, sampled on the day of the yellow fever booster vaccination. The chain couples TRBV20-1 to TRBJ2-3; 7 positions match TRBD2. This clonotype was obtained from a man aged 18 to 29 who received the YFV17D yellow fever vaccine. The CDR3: CSARTGRGFTDTQYF. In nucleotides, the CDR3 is TGCAGTGCAAGGACTGGGAGGGGTTTCACAGATACGCAGTATTTT.